Following are 12 T cell receptor beta chains from one sample sequenced in a study of T cells in Graves' hyperthyroidism and ophthalmopathy. Amplification of TCR beta CDR3 regions used RNA as the template. Carried out on the TCR CDR3, a first-round RT-PCR used the HTBI primer set. One entry per CDR3 protein, called by TCRdb with MiXCR from the multiplex PCR reads. The profile shows approximately 350,000 distinct CDR3 sequences, around 15% of them singletons. Sequenced input: blood. These receptor sequences come from a woman aged 55 to 70 with Graves' ophthalmopathy.

This clonotype was seen a few times. V is TRBV5-4 and J is TRBJ2-7; D remains ambiguous. Germline V gives CDR1 SGHNT, CDR2 YYREEE (reference sequence). Trimming left V 4 bases short and J 2 bases short, with 19 bases between. The CDR3 has 16 amino acids. The chain's CDR3 is CASSLGTNRIPYEQYF. The CDR3 nucleotides read TGTGCCAGCAGCCTGGGTACCAACCGAATTCCCTACGAGCAGTACTTC.

This clonotype was picked up a small number of times. The chain has TRBV2 and TRBJ1-6; D is ambiguous. This CDR3 contains 13 residues. V lost 8 bases to trimming and J lost 7 bases, with 12 bases between them. Germline assignment: CDR1 SNHLY and CDR2 FYNNEI. Here the CDR3 reads CASAVPRNSPLHF. The CDR3, as DNA: TGTGCCAGCGCAGTGCCCAGAAATTCACCCCTCCACTTT. Filled out from reference TRBV2 and TRBJ1-6, the complete variable domain reads EPEVTQTPSHQVTQMGQEVILRCVPISNHLYFYWYRQILGQKVEFLVSFYNNEISEKSEIFDDQFSVERPDGSNFTLKIRSTKLEDSAMYFCASAVPRNSPLHFGNGTRLTVT.

This clonotype was found a few times. The chain employs TRBV2 and TRBJ2-7; D possibly corresponds to TRBD2 (6 bases). V lost 3 bases and J lost 0, with 15 bases in between. The CDR3 runs 16 residues. Germline V gene data show CDR1 as SNHLY and CDR2 as FYNNEI. The CDR3 DNA reads TGTGCCAGCAGTGACCCGAGCGGGTGGAGCTCCTACGAGCAGTACTTC. Its protein product is CASSDPSGWSSYEQYF.

About this clonotype: The conserved final phenylalanine or tryptophan is absent from the CDR3, which likely points to a read error. CDR3 region: CASSFDRFLGNTIYL. CDR3 coding DNA: TGTGCCAGCAGCTTTGACAGATTTCTTGGAAACACCATATATCTT. The V call is TRBV7-8, the J call TRBJ1-3, with D perhaps matching TRBD1 (5 bases). Germline-derived CDR1 and CDR2 are SGHVS and FQNEAQ. There are 15 residues in the CDR3. The V gene lost 3 bases and the J gene lost 3 bases, with 12 bases spanning the gap.

J is TRBJ2-7 and V is TRBV19, with a weak D call TRBD1 (6 bases). The V end was cut by 2 bases, the J end by 2 bases, with 7 bases between. Germline V gene sequence: CDR1 LNHDA, CDR2 SQIVND (reference sequence). CDR3 length: 13 amino acids. CDR3 region: CASSINRAYEQYF. CDR3 DNA sequence: TGTGCCAGTAGTATAAACAGGGCCTACGAGCAGTACTTC. Variable domain in full (rest from reference TRBV19 and TRBJ2-7): DGGITQSPKYLFRKEGQNVTLSCEQNLNHDAMYWYRQDPGQGLRLIYYSQIVNDFQKGDIAEGYSVSREKKESFPLTVTSAQKNPTAFYLCASSINRAYEQYFGPGTRLTVT.

This clonotype was counted only a few times. The chain uses TRBV14 and TRBJ1-4; D gene unclear. V was cut by 1 base and J by 7 bases, with 7 bases left in between. Per germline, CDR1 SGHDN and CDR2 FVKESK. The CDR3 sequence is 13 residues long. CDR3 residues: CASSQAGVEKLFF. The CDR3 DNA follows: TGTGCCAGCAGCCAAGCCGGGGTTGAAAAACTGTTTTTT.

The chain joins TRBV20-1 to TRBJ2-5; D gene unclear. Germline V gives CDR1 DFQATT, CDR2 SNEGSKA (reference sequence). The CDR3 runs 14 residues. V shed 4 bases and J shed 5 bases, with 17 bases lying between them. The CDR3 DNA reads as TGCAGTGCTACGACTCGGCTCGGAAGGGAGACCCAGTACTTC. It is translated as CSATTRLGRETQYF.

This chain links TRBV20-1 with TRBJ2-1, with TRBD2 matching 8 bases. CDR1 is DFQATT and CDR2 is SNEGSKA in the germline V gene (reference sequence). This CDR3 is 17 amino acids long. After removal of 3 bases from V and 4 bases from J, the junction contained 14 bases not matched to a gene. CDR3 residues: CSASPLGLVGQYNEQFF. The CDR3 DNA is TGCAGTGCTAGCCCTTTGGGACTAGTGGGACAATACAATGAGCAGTTCTTC.

Only a few counts were recorded for this clonotype. This sequence joins TRBV20-1 and TRBJ2-7; D not certain. The germline gives CDR1 DFQATT, CDR2 SNEGSKA (reference sequence). The CDR3 runs to 13 residues. Trimming took off 2 bases at V and 4 bases at J, with 12 bases between the two ends. The CDR3 reads CSARSPPEYEQYF. In DNA, the CDR3 is TGCAGTGCTAGATCCCCACCGGAATACGAGCAGTACTTC.

V gene TRBV7-3 combines with J gene TRBJ2-3, with 14 bases identical to TRBD2. V trimming: 5 bases; J trimming: 5 bases; junction bases outside the gene matches: 6. Germline V CDR1 and CDR2: SGHTA, FQGTGA. The CDR3 has 16 amino acids. CDR3 loop: CASSPGLAGGRDTQYF. CDR3 nucleotides: TGTGCCAGCAGCCCAGGACTAGCGGGAGGAAGAGATACGCAGTATTTT.

This clonotype came up many times. The CDR3 sequence is CASSLFRNTGELFF. CDR3 DNA sequence: TGTGCCAGCAGCTTATTTAGGAACACCGGGGAGCTGTTTTTT. The genes are TRBV11-3 and TRBJ2-2; D is uncertain. Between the trimmed V and J ends, which lost 2 bases and 1 base, there was a span of 5 bases. The CDR3 consists of 14 residues. Germline loops: CDR1 SGHNT, CDR2 YENEEA.

This clonotype was recorded many times. The chain is built from TRBV5-1 and TRBJ2-7; 8 bases line up with TRBD2. Germline loops: CDR1 SGHRS, CDR2 YFSETQ. Losses at the gene ends were 0 bases for V and 7 bases for J; bases not matched to a gene: 3. This CDR3 spans 13 amino acids. The CDR3 coding sequence is TGCGCCAGCAGCTTGGCGGGAGGGAGTGAGCAGTACTTC. The encoded protein is CASSLAGGSEQYF. Drawing the rest from reference TRBV5-1 and TRBJ2-7, the complete variable domain is KAGVTQTPRYLIKTRGQQVTLSCSPISGHRSVSWYQQTPGQGLQFLFEYFSETQRNKGNFPGRFSGRQFSNSRSEMNVSTLELGDSALYLCASSLAGGSEQYFGPGTRLTVT.